This paragraph reports one T cell receptor beta chain. In germline, CDR1 is MNHEY, CDR2 SVGAGI. V was shortened by 5 bases and J by 4 bases, with 17 bases between the two germline ends. The CDR3 has 15 amino acids. This sample was included in a study of cytomegalovirus exposure and HLA in healthy donors. Amplification used 60 Vbeta primers and 13 Jbeta primers. Clones were read by immunoSEQ multiplex PCR, and TCRdb kept only the in-frame ones, dropping some. The sample consists of 65,000 to 90,000 clones, roughly 75% of them appearing once. The sequencing input was PBMCs. The receptor comes from a man between 60 and 75 years old in good health and CMV-seronegative. The chain is built from TRBV6-5 and TRBJ1-1; D remains unclear. CDR3 region: CASSNPGRVATEAFF. CDR3 coding DNA: TGTGCCAGCAGTAACCCCGGGAGGGTGGCCACTGAAGCTTTCTTT.